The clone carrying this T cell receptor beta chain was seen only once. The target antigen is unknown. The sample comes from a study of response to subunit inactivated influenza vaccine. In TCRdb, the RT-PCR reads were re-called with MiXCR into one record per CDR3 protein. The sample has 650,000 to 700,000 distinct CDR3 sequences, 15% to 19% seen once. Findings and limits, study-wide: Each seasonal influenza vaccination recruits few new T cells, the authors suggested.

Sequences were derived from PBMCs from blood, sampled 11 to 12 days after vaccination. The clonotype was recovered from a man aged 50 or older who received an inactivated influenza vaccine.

In nucleotides, the CDR3 is TGCGCCAGCAGCCAAGAATGGTATGGCGGGGGAGAGACCCAGTACTTC. This sequence encodes CASSQEWYGGGETQYF. V gene TRBV4-3 combines with J gene TRBJ2-5; 7 positions match TRBD2. Losses at the gene ends were 0 bases for V and 4 bases for J; bases not matched to a gene: 8. Germline V lookup: CDR1 LGHNA, CDR2 YSLEER. CDR3 length: 16 amino acids.